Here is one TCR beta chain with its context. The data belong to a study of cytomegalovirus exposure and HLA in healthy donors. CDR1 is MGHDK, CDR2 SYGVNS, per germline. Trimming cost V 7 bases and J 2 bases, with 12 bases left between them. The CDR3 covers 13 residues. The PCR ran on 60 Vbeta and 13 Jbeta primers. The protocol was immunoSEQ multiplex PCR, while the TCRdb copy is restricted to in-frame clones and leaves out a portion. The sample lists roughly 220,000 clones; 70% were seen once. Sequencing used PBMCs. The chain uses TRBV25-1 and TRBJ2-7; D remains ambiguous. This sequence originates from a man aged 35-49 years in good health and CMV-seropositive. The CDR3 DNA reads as TGTGCCAGCACCCCTACCTCCCCCTACGAGCAGTACTTC. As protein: CASTPTSPYEQYF.